This T cell receptor (beta chain) originates from a study of shared clonotypes between healthy human individuals. Study information: Per-donor plates numbered three CD4 naive, three CD4 memory, two CD8 naive and one CD8 memory. Study conclusions and caveats: In contrast to clonotypes shared by all four donors, non-shared clonotypes had lower generation probabilities.

The protocol was immunoSEQ multiplex PCR, while the TCRdb copy is restricted to in-frame clones and leaves out a portion. Of approximately 980,000 clones listed, approximately 76% are singletons. Germline CDR1 MNHEY, CDR2 SMNVEV (reference sequence). The V end was cut by 6 bases, the J end by 11 bases, with 22 bases between. This CDR3 is built from 14 residues. A remark on this clone: Its antigen is as yet unknown.

Sequences were obtained from memory CD4+ T cells sorted from blood. Subset given: CD45RA-negative fraction. The sequence derives from a man younger than 30 in good health. The V and J genes are TRBV27 and TRBJ2-5, with D possibly being TRBD1 (6 bases). This CDR3 reads CASSRDTGSLEQYF. CDR3 nucleotide sequence: TGTGCCAGCAGCCGGGACACGGGTTCCTTGGAGCAGTACTTC.